These 24 T cell receptor beta chains were all obtained from the same sample, sequenced in a study of blood T cell repertoires in COVID-19. This table comes from immunoSEQ multiplex PCR, and its TCRdb copy is limited to in-frame clones, with some not included. The sample has hundreds of thousands of clones; 87% are singletons. Sequencing input: peripheral blood. All receptors derive from a woman in her forties or fifties with COVID-19, enrolled during active disease.

V and J are TRBV5-4 and TRBJ2-3; D might be TRBD2 (6 bases). Trimming cost V 0 bases and J 5 bases, with 13 bases left between them. Germline lookup yields CDR1 SGHNT and CDR2 YYREEE (reference sequence). This CDR3 is 15 amino acids long. The CDR3 bases are TGTGCCAGCAGCTTGGGTGGGAGGACGGTAGATACGCAGTATTTT. Residues: CASSLGGRTVDTQYF.

This sequence joins TRBV29-1 and TRBJ2-7; the D gene is possibly TRBD1 (8 bases). The CDR3 spans 15 residues. V lost 0 bases and J 2 bases, leaving 14 bases between the germline ends. The germline gives CDR1 SQVTM, CDR2 ANQGSEA. The CDR3 spells CSVEELQGGPYEQYF. In DNA form, the CDR3 reads TGCAGCGTTGAAGAATTACAGGGGGGGCCCTACGAGCAGTACTTC.

This chain uses TRBV2 with TRBJ1-5; 8 nucleotides match TRBD1. Germline V CDR1 and CDR2: SNHLY, FYNNEI. V gave up 6 bases and J gave up 4 bases; unmatched junction bases: 5. This CDR3 has 14 amino acids. In nucleotides, the CDR3 is TGTGCCAGCAGCGGAAGACAGGGGAATCAGCCCCAGCATTTT. The encoded protein is CASSGRQGNQPQHF.

V and J are TRBV5-5 and TRBJ2-7; 7 positions match TRBD1. Germline V CDR1 and CDR2: SGHKS, YYEKEE (reference sequence). The CDR3 has 14 residues. Losses at the gene ends were 0 bases for V and 3 bases for J; bases not matched to a gene: 3. The CDR3 bases are TGTGCCAGCAGCTTGGAAGGGGGCGACTACGAGCAGTACTTC. Translating it yields CASSLEGGDYEQYF. Based on the CDR3 plus reference TRBV5-5 and TRBJ2-7, the full variable domain is DAGVTQSPTHLIKTRGQQVTLRCSPISGHKSVSWYQQVLGQGPQFIFQYYEKEERGRGNFPDRFSARQFPNYSSELNVNALLLGDSALYLCASSLEGGDYEQYFGPGTRLTVT.

This chain connects TRBV19 to TRBJ2-5, with D maybe TRBD2 (6 bases). Germline CDR1 is LNHDA and CDR2 is SQIVND (reference sequence). The CDR3 is 15 amino acids. The V end lost 1 base, the J end lost 9 bases, and 18 bases lay between the germline ends. DNA of the CDR3: TGTGCCAGTAGTATAGGCGCGGGACCGCAGTTGGCCCAGTACTTC. This encodes CASSIGAGPQLAQYF.

The rearrangement links TRBV11-1 to TRBJ2-1; 8 bases fit TRBD2. V gave up 5 bases and J gave up 3 bases; unmatched junction bases: 6. CDR3 length: 15 residues. Germline values: CDR1 SGHAT, CDR2 FQDESV (reference sequence). The CDR3 nucleotides read TGTGCCAGCAGCCGGACTAGCTTGCTCTACAATGAGCAGTTCTTC. Translating gives CASSRTSLLYNEQFF.

CDR3 DNA sequence: TGTGCCAGTAGTCCACAGGCGGTGGGGGCCAACGTCCTGACTTTC. This gives the protein CASSPQAVGANVLTF. The gene calls are TRBV19 and TRBJ2-6; weak D call: TRBD1 (5 bases). The V and J ends lost 5 bases and 4 bases respectively, with 12 bases between them. This CDR3 spans 15 amino acids. Germline assignment: CDR1 LNHDA and CDR2 SQIVND (reference sequence).

V is TRBV19 and J is TRBJ1-2, with TRBD1 as a possible D gene (5 bases). CDR1 is LNHDA, CDR2 SQIVND, per germline (reference sequence). The ends were cut back, 6 bases at V and 5 bases at J, with 16 bases in the middle. The CDR3 spans 14 residues. The CDR3 bases are TGTGCCAGTAGCCATACTATCGGGGGTTATGGCTACACCTTC. This encodes CASSHTIGGYGYTF.

This clone was detected only once. The CDR3: CASTLASTDTQYF. DNA of the CDR3: TGTGCCAGCACCCTGGCAAGCACAGATACGCAGTATTTT. The chain uses TRBV18 and TRBJ2-3, with D hard to call. V lost 8 bases to trimming and J lost 0 bases, with 9 bases between them. Germline lookup yields CDR1 KGHSH and CDR2 LQKENI. The CDR3 runs 13 residues.

The chain joins TRBV19 to TRBJ2-7; the match to TRBD2 covers 8 bases. CDR3 length: 15 amino acids. Germline V gene data show CDR1 as LNHDA and CDR2 as SQIVND (reference sequence). Trimming at V came to 6 bases and at J to 3 bases, leaving 10 bases not matched to a gene. The CDR3 bases are TGTGCCAGTAGCCCGGGGGGGGTAAATTTCTACGAGCAGTACTTC. The encoded protein is CASSPGGVNFYEQYF.

The gene calls are TRBV6-1 and TRBJ1-4, with a possible D match to TRBD1 (6 bases). The V and J ends lost 1 base and 7 bases respectively, with 28 bases between them. Per germline, CDR1 MNHNS and CDR2 SASEGT. The CDR3 spans 20 residues. The CDR3 nucleotides are TGTGCCAGCAGTGAAGGCCAGAGAAGAACAGGGCAATGGATTCGTGAAAAACTGTTTTTT. Translated, it gives CASSEGQRRTGQWIREKLFF.

Only a few counts were recorded for this clone. The genes are TRBV19 and TRBJ1-5; D gene unclear. V dropped 5 bases and J dropped 0 bases, with 11 bases sitting between them. CDR3 length equals 15 residues. From germline, CDR1 is LNHDA and CDR2 SQIVND (reference sequence). The CDR3 loop reads CASSSQIVSNQPQHF. DNA of the CDR3: TGTGCCAGTAGTTCACAGATTGTTAGCAATCAGCCCCAGCATTTT.

This clone was recorded once. DNA of the CDR3: TGTGCCAGCAGCCAAGATGGGGGCAGGGGGCTTGTCGAGCAGTACTTC. Translation: CASSQDGGRGLVEQYF. The J gene is TRBJ2-7, the V gene TRBV4-2; 8 positions agree with TRBD1. V was pared by 0 bases and J by 6 bases, with 10 bases of the junction left unmatched. CDR3 length: 16 amino acids. Germline-derived CDR1 and CDR2 are LGHNA and YNFKEQ.

The rearrangement joins TRBV5-1 to TRBJ1-2; the match to TRBD1 covers 7 bases. This CDR3 is built from 15 residues. V was pared by 1 base and J by 2 bases, with 5 bases of the junction left unmatched. The germline CDR1 and CDR2 sequences are SGHRS and YFSETQ. The chain's CDR3 is CASSLSTGTNYGYTF. The CDR3 DNA reads TGCGCCAGCAGCTTGTCGACAGGGACCAACTATGGCTACACCTTC.

The J gene is TRBJ2-1, the V gene TRBV2, with 9 bases that match TRBD2. The CDR3 loop spans 15 amino acids. V lost 5 bases, J lost 3 bases, and 5 bases stayed unmatched. The germline V gene encodes CDR1 SNHLY and CDR2 FYNNEI. CDR3: CASSPGTSSYNEQFF. CDR3 DNA sequence: TGTGCCAGCAGTCCCGGGACTAGCAGCTACAATGAGCAGTTCTTC.

The chain combines TRBV28 with TRBJ1-4; 11 bases are a match to TRBD1. The CDR3 is 14 residues long. V was clipped by 3 bases and J by 7 bases; unmatched bases: 1. Germline lookup yields CDR1 MDHEN and CDR2 SYDVKM. CDR3 residues: CASSLGTGGEKLFF. In DNA form, the CDR3 reads TGTGCCAGCAGTTTGGGGACAGGGGGTGAAAAACTGTTTTTT. The full variable domain, rest sourced from reference TRBV28 and TRBJ1-4, is DVKVTQSSRYLVKRTGEKVFLECVQDMDHENMFWYRQDPGLGLRLIYFSYDVKMKEKGDIPEGYSVSREKKERFSLILESASTNQTSMYLCASSLGTGGEKLFFGSGTQLSVL.

The chain joins TRBV30 to TRBJ2-3; a possible D gene is TRBD2 (6 bases). Trimming cost V 8 bases and J 4 bases, with 13 bases left between them. CDR3 length: 12 amino acids. Germline CDR1 and CDR2: GTSNPN and SVGIG (reference sequence). In DNA form, the CDR3 reads TGTGCCACCTCCTGGGGGGCAGATACGCAGTATTTT. This translates into CATSWGADTQYF.

This clone was counted between two and nine times. The chain has TRBV5-1 and TRBJ2-1, with D possibly matching TRBD2 (6 bases). Germline loops: CDR1 SGHRS, CDR2 YFSETQ. Trimming took off 5 bases at V and 8 bases at J, with 20 bases between the two ends. The CDR3 sequence is 15 residues long. The CDR3 nucleotides are TGCGCCAGCAGAGTTTCGGGAGAATCCTATTATGAGCAGTTCTTC. Translation: CASRVSGESYYEQFF.

The sample holds a few counts of this clone. CDR3 in DNA: TGTGCCAGCAGCACACAAGGACTAGACTACAATGAGCAGTTCTTC. Protein sequence: CASSTQGLDYNEQFF. V and J are TRBV11-3 and TRBJ2-1, with 7 bases aligning to TRBD2. The trim removed 5 bases at V and 3 bases at J, leaving 7 bases unmatched. Germline-derived CDR1 and CDR2 are SGHNT and YENEEA. The CDR3 is made up of 15 amino acids.

The rearrangement uses TRBV5-4 and TRBJ2-3; TRBD2 matches 9 bases. V lost 5 bases to trimming and J lost 0 bases; unmatched junction nucleotides: 4. The V gene's germline CDR1 is SGHNT and CDR2 YYREEE (reference sequence). The CDR3 runs 15 residues. CDR3: CASRPSGISTDTQYF. CDR3 in DNA: TGTGCCAGCAGACCTAGCGGGATTAGCACAGATACGCAGTATTTT.

This clone was seen repeatedly, ten times or more. The rearrangement uses TRBV29-1 and TRBJ1-2; 7 nucleotides line up with TRBD1. Germline CDR1 is SQVTM and CDR2 is ANQGSEA. V shed 6 bases, J shed 0 bases, and the junction held 10 bases outside the gene matches. This CDR3 is built from 15 residues. The CDR3 sequence is CSVLDWDSTNYGYTF. As DNA, the CDR3 is TGCAGCGTCCTAGATTGGGACAGCACTAACTATGGCTACACCTTC.

The chain combines TRBV24-1 with TRBJ2-3, with TRBD1 matching 9 bases. Germline V CDR1 and CDR2: KGHDR, SFDVKD. The CDR3 spans 16 residues. Unmatched junction bases numbered 2, after V lost 1 base and J lost 1 base. DNA of the CDR3: TGTGCCACCAGTGATTTAAGGACAGGGGGCACAGATACGCAGTATTTT. It encodes CATSDLRTGGTDTQYF.

The chain is built from TRBV3-1 (or the pseudogene TRBV3-2) and TRBJ2-7, with 9 bases that match TRBD1. This CDR3 contains 14 residues. Trimming at V came to 1 base and at J to 4 bases, leaving 2 bases not matched to a gene. CDR1 LGHDT and CDR2 YNNKEL come from the germline V gene (reference sequence). CDR3 sequence reads: CASSQGDRAYEQYF. The DNA for the CDR3 is TGTGCCAGCAGCCAAGGGGACAGGGCATACGAGCAGTACTTC.

This clone was found a few times. The chain employs TRBV6-2 or TRBV6-3 and TRBJ2-7, with TRBD1 identical over 10 bases. J was trimmed by 6 bases and V by 6 bases; bases with no gene match: 8. Germline loops: CDR1 MNHEY, CDR2 SVGEGT. This CDR3 region has 14 residues. The chain's CDR3 is CASSRGTGASEQYF. CDR3 nucleotides: TGTGCCAGCAGCAGGGGGACAGGGGCTAGCGAGCAGTACTTC.